This is a list of T cell receptor beta chains from one sample in a study of cytomegalovirus exposure and HLA in healthy donors. Sequencing used immunoSEQ multiplex PCR; TCRdb keeps in-frame clones, though not all of them. The table records about 77,000 clones, 60% to 85% of them present only once. Sequencing was carried out using PBMCs. The receptor source for this set is a man between 40 and 49 years old in good health and CMV-seronegative. Both conserved end residues are part of each CDR3. The D gene is left open where the match is weak. Clone size is not always given. Where it is, it says once, few, many or a class for expanded clones.

j_call v_call d_call clone_size cdr3_aa cdr3_nt
TRBJ2-2 TRBV5-1 . once CASSLAHSSGGNTGELFF TGCGCCAGCAGCTTGGCCCACAGTTCCGGGGGGAACACCGGGGAGCTGTTTTTT
TRBJ1-1 TRBV4-1 . few CASSQRRDQLNTEAFF TGCGCCAGCAGCCAACGCCGGGATCAGTTGAACACTGAAGCTTTCTTT
TRBJ1-1 TRBV7-8 TRBD1 . CASSLGRTGNTEAFF TGTGCCAGCAGCTTAGGAAGGACAGGGAACACTGAAGCTTTCTTT
TRBJ1-6 TRBV28 . few CASTPGGGNRSPLHF TGTGCCAGCACCCCTGGGGGGGGAAACCGTTCACCCCTCCACTTT
TRBJ2-4 TRBV4-2 TRBD2 once CASSPALAGGIQYF TGTGCCAGCAGCCCAGCGCTAGCGGGAGGAATTCAGTACTTC
TRBJ2-7 TRBV7-9 . . CASSLAGSGRSYEQYF TGTGCCAGCAGCTTAGCGGGCAGCGGGCGCTCCTACGAGCAGTACTTC
TRBJ1-2 TRBV28 . . CASSSPGRGYGYTF TGTGCCAGCAGTTCTCCAGGGCGTGGCTATGGCTACACCTTC
TRBJ2-7 TRBV27 . . CASSTLGGSYEQYF TGTGCCAGCAGCACCCTCGGCGGTTCCTACGAGCAGTACTTC
TRBJ1-1 TRBV6-5 . . CASSEAGPSSGFF TGTGCCAGCAGTGAGGCAGGGCCAAGTTCGGGTTTCTTT
TRBJ2-3 TRBV5-1 TRBD1 . CASSVGDRERTDTQYF TGCGCCAGCAGCGTAGGGGACAGGGAGCGCACAGATACGCAGTATTTT
TRBJ2-7 TRBV9 . . CASSAGDFYEQYF TGTGCCAGCAGCGCGGGGGATTTCTACGAGCAGTACTTC
TRBJ2-1 TRBV5-8 TRBD2 . CASSLGLAAYNEQFF TGTGCCAGCAGCTTGGGACTAGCGGCCTACAATGAGCAGTTCTTC
TRBJ1-2 TRBV7-3 . . CASSQTRSINYGYTF TGTGCCAGCAGCCAAACACGTTCGATTAACTATGGCTACACCTTC
TRBJ2-3 TRBV5-6 TRBD2 . CASSLAGAGVTDTQYF TGTGCCAGCAGCTTGGCTGGGGCGGGAGTCACAGATACGCAGTATTTT
TRBJ2-1 TRBV9 TRBD2 few CASSAGLAGLNEQFF TGTGCCAGCAGCGCCGGACTAGCGGGATTAAATGAGCAGTTCTTC
TRBJ1-2 TRBV5-1 TRBD1 . CASRAGTGNYGYTF TGCGCCAGCAGGGCCGGGACAGGGAACTATGGCTACACCTTC
TRBJ2-7 TRBV4-1 . . CASSQVFQGNDEQYF TGCGCCAGCAGCCAAGTTTTCCAGGGGAACGACGAGCAGTACTTC
TRBJ1-2 TRBV21-1 . few CASSKDRTANYGYTF TGTGCCAGCAGCAAAGACCGGACAGCTAACTATGGCTACACCTTC
TRBJ2-1 TRBV7-8 TRBD2 . CASRLTSGYSSYNEQFF TGTGCCAGCAGACTAACTAGCGGGTATAGCTCCTACAATGAGCAGTTCTTC
TRBJ1-3 TRBV7-9 . once CSSSLETASGNTIYF TGTTCCAGCAGCTTAGAAACAGCCTCTGGAAACACCATATATTTT
TRBJ2-2 TRBV6-4 . once CASSERAGNTGELFF TGTGCCAGCAGTGAAAGGGCGGGGAACACCGGGGAGCTGTTTTTT
TRBJ2-7 TRBV14 TRBD2 . CASSPKFGGFDEQYF TGTGCCAGCAGCCCTAAATTCGGGGGGTTCGACGAGCAGTACTTC
TRBJ2-5 TRBV7-9 . . CASSLISGLETQYF TGTGCCAGCAGCTTAATCAGCGGGCTGGAGACCCAGTACTTC
TRBJ2-4 TRBV5-1 . once CASSASPGVGNIQYF TGCGCCAGCAGCGCCTCACCAGGGGTTGGAAACATTCAGTACTTC
TRBJ2-5 TRBV20-1 . . CSEKERETQYF TGCAGTGAAAAGGAGAGGGAGACCCAGTACTTC
TRBJ2-7 TRBV5-1 TRBD2 . CASSGSSGGYEQYF TGCGCCAGCAGCGGGTCTAGCGGGGGTTACGAGCAGTACTTC
TRBJ1-4 TRBV6-1 . . CASSEYWLEEKLFF TGTGCCAGCAGTGAATATTGGTTGGAGGAAAAACTGTTTTTT
TRBJ2-5 TRBV5-1 . . CASSAEETQYF TGCGCCAGCAGCGCGGAGGAGACCCAGTACTTC
TRBJ1-2 TRBV28 . . CASTSYGRRSELLNGGYTF TGTGCCAGCACCTCTTACGGGCGGAGGTCCGAACTTCTTAATGGTGGCTACACCTTC
TRBJ2-1 TRBV7-7 TRBD1 . CASSPSPGQHNEQFF TGTGCTAGCAGCCCATCCCCGGGACAGCACAATGAGCAGTTCTTC
TRBJ2-7 TRBV9 . few CASSQTEYEQYF TGTGCCAGCAGCCAGACAGAATACGAGCAGTACTTC
TRBJ2-5 TRBV6-1 . . CASSGNRVEAQYF TGTGCCAGCAGTGGAAACAGGGTAGAGGCCCAGTACTTC
TRBJ1-6 TRBV27 TRBD1 . CASSLQQGASNSPLHF TGTGCCAGCAGTTTACAACAGGGGGCGAGTAATTCACCCCTCCACTTT
TRBJ2-1 TRBV10-3 TRBD2 . CAISESGIAGDNEQFF TGTGCCATCAGTGAGTCGGGGATAGCGGGAGACAATGAGCAGTTCTTC
TRBJ1-6 TRBV30 . . CAWSVSWQYNSPLHF TGTGCCTGGAGTGTATCATGGCAGTATAATTCACCCCTCCACTTT
TRBJ2-1 TRBV7-9 . few CSSSADYHEQFF TGTTCCAGCAGCGCGGACTACCATGAGCAGTTCTTC
TRBJ1-2 TRBV6-5 . once CASSYRPQGYGGYTF TGTGCCAGCAGTTACAGACCGCAGGGGTACGGTGGCTACACCTTC
TRBJ1-2 TRBV5-1 . . CASSLMQGPSGYTF TGCGCCAGCAGCTTGATGCAGGGGCCCTCGGGCTACACCTTC
TRBJ1-6 TRBV9 . . CASSHQEGRGQSPLHF TGTGCCAGCAGCCACCAGGAGGGGAGGGGACAATCACCCCTCCACTTT
TRBJ2-3 TRBV5-8 . . CASSLDGQLVDTQYF TGTGCCAGCAGCTTGGACGGACAGTTGGTAGATACGCAGTATTTT